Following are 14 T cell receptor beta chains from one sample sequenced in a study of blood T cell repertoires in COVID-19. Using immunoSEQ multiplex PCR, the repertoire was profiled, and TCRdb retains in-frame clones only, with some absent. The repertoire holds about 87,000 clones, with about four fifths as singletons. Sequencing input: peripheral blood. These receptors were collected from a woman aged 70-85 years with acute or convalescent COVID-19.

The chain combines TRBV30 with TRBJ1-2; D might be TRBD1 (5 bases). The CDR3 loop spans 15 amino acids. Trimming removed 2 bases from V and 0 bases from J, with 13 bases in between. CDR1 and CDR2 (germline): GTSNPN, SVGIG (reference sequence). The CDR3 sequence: CAWSFRGSANYGYTF. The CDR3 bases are TGTGCCTGGAGTTTCCGGGGGTCGGCTAACTATGGCTACACCTTC.

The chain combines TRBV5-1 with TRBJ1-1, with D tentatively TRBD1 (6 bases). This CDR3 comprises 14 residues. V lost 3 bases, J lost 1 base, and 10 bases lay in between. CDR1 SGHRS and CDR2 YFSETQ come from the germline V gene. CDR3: CASSWGLGNTEAFF. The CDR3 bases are TGCGCCAGCAGCTGGGGGCTTGGGAACACTGAAGCTTTCTTT.

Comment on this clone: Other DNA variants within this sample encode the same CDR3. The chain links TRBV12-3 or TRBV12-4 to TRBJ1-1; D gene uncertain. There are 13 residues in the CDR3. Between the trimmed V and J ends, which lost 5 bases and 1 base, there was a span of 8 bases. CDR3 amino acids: CASSPTGNTEAFF. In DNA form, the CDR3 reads TGTGCCAGCAGTCCGACGGGGAACACTGAAGCTTTCTTT.

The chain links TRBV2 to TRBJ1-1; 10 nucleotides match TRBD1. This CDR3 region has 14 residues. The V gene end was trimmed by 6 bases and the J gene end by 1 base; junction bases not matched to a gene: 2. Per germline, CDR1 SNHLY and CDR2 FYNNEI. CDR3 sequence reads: CASSRDRGNTEAFF. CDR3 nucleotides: TGTGCCAGCAGCCGGGACAGGGGGAACACTGAAGCTTTCTTT.

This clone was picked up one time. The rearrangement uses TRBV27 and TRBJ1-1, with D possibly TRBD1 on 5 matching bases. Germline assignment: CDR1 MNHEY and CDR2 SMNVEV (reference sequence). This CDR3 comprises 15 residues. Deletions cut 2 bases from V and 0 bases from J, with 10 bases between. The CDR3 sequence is CASSLSWGVNTEAFF. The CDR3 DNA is TGTGCCAGCAGTTTAAGTTGGGGGGTGAACACTGAAGCTTTCTTT.

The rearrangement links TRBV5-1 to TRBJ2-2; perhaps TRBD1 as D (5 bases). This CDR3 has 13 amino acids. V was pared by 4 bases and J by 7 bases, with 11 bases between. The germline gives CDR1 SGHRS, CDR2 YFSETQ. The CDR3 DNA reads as TGCGCCAGCAGCGAGCAGGGCGTCGGGGAGCTGTTTTTT. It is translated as CASSEQGVGELFF.

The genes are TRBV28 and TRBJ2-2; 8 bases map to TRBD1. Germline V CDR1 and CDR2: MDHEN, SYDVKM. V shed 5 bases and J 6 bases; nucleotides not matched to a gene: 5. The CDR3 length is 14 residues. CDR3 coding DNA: TGTGCCAGCAGTCGTACAGGGGGTTCCGGGGAGCTGTTTTTT. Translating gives CASSRTGGSGELFF.

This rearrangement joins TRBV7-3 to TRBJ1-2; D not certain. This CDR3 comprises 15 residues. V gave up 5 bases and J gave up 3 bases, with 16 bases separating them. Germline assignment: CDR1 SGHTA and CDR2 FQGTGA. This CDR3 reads CASSKMGGGDYGYTF. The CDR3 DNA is TGTGCCAGCAGCAAAATGGGAGGAGGAGACTATGGCTACACCTTC.

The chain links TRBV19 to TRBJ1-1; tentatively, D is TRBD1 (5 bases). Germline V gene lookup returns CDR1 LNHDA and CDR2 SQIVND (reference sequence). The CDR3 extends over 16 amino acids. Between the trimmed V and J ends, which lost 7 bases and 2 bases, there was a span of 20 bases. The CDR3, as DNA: TGTGCCAGTAAGGCCTATTTGACGACAGTCAACACTGAAGCTTTCTTT. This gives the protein CASKAYLTTVNTEAFF.

Written as DNA, the CDR3 is TGTGCCAGCAGCGTAGAGGGGGATCCTACAGATACGCAGTATTTT. It translates to CASSVEGDPTDTQYF. The genes are TRBV9 and TRBJ2-3, with a possible D match to TRBD1 (6 bases). Deletions cut 0 bases from V and 3 bases from J, with 11 bases between. Germline CDR1 is SGDLS and CDR2 is YYNGEE. The CDR3 loop spans 15 amino acids.

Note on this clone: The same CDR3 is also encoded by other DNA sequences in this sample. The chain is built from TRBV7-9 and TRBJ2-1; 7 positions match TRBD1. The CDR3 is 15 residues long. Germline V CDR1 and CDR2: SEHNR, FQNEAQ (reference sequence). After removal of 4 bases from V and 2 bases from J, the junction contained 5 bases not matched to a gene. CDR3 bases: TGTGCCAGCAGCTCATCCGGGACAGCCTACAATGAGCAGTTCTTC. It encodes CASSSSGTAYNEQFF.

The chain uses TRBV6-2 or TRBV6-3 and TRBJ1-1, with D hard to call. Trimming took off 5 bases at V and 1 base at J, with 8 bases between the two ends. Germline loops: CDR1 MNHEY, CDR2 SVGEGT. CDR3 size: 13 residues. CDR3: CASSVDKNTEAFF. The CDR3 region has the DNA TGTGCCAGCAGTGTCGACAAGAACACTGAAGCTTTCTTT.

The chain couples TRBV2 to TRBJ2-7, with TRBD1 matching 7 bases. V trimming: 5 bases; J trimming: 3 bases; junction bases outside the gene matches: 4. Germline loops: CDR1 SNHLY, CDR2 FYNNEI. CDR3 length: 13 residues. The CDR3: CASSRDSYYEQYF. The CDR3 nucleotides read TGTGCCAGCAGTAGGGACAGCTACTACGAGCAGTACTTC.

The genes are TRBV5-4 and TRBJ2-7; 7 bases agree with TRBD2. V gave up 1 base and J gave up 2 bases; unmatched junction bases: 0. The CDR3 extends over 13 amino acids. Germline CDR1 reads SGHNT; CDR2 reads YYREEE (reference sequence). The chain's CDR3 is CASSLLAAYEQYF. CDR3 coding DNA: TGTGCCAGCAGCTTGCTAGCGGCCTACGAGCAGTACTTC.